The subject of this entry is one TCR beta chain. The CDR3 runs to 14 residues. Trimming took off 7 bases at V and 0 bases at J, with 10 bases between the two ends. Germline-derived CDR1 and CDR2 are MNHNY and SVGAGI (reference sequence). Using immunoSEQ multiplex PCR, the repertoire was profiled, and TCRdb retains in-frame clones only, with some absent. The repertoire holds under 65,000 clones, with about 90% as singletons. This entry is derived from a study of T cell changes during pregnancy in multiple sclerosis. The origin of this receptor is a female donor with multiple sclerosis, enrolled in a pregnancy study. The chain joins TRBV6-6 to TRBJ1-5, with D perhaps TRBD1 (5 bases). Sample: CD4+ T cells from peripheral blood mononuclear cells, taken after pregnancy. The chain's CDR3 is CASNTGNSNQPQHF. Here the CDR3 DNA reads TGTGCCAGCAATACAGGCAATAGCAATCAGCCCCAGCATTTT.